This TCR beta chain is drawn from a study of T cell responses to AZD1222 COVID-19 vaccine. Findings and limits, study-wide: Baseline seropositivity occurred in only a handful of AZD1222 recipients. The donor group comprised mostly white British people and more females; the analysis possibly underestimated clonal diversity.

Produced via immunoSEQ multiplex PCR; TCRdb's table is partial and in-frame only. The table has some 170,000 clones, around 89% seen once. As for this clone: The antigen remains unidentified.

Trimming took off 0 bases at V and 4 bases at J, with 9 bases between the two ends. CDR3 length: 13 residues. The germline V gene encodes CDR1 GTSNPN and CDR2 SVGIG (reference sequence). The gene calls are TRBV30 and TRBJ2-5; D is perhaps TRBD1 or TRBD2 (6 bases each). Sequenced here: peripheral blood, sampled 28 days after the second dose of the MenACWY control vaccine. The sequence was collected from an adult who received the MenACWY meningococcal vaccine as a control. The CDR3, as DNA: TGTGCCTGGAGTGTAGGGGGGCTAGAGACCCAGTACTTC. Translating gives CAWSVGGLETQYF.